The 22 T cell receptor beta chains presented below share a single source sample, sequenced in a study of cytomegalovirus exposure and HLA in healthy donors. PCR amplification relied on 60 Vbeta primers (plus 13 Jbeta primers). Sequencing used immunoSEQ multiplex PCR; TCRdb keeps in-frame clones, though not all of them. Altogether 100,000 to 150,000 clones are present, about 85% being singletons, with the ten largest covering 4%. Material: PBMCs. These receptor sequences come from a man aged 18 to 30 in good health and CMV-seropositive.

The chain employs TRBV7-6 and TRBJ2-2; D not certain. Germline V gene lookup returns CDR1 SGHVS and CDR2 FNYEAQ. Deletions cut 0 bases from V and 0 bases from J, with 5 bases between. The CDR3 has 15 amino acids. The CDR3 DNA reads as TGTGCCAGCAGCTTAGCCTCAGCGAACACCGGGGAGCTGTTTTTT. Its translation: CASSLASANTGELFF.

This clone was seen only a few times. The J gene is TRBJ1-2, the V gene TRBV6-5; 7 bases agree with TRBD1. The length of the CDR3 is 14 residues. Germline V gene sequence: CDR1 MNHEY, CDR2 SVGAGI. V lost 6 bases to trimming and J lost 5 bases; unmatched junction nucleotides: 9. The CDR3 sequence is CASRKTGQFYGYTF. The CDR3 nucleotides are TGTGCCAGCAGGAAAACGGGACAGTTTTATGGCTACACCTTC.

The genes are TRBV19 and TRBJ2-5; the D gene is possibly TRBD1 (6 bases). CDR1 LNHDA and CDR2 SQIVND come from the germline V gene (reference sequence). The germline V and J ends were trimmed by 0 bases and 2 bases, with 22 bases remaining between them. This CDR3 contains 19 residues. CDR3 DNA sequence: TGTGCCAGTAGTATAGACGGACAAAGGACAGATAAACTTCAAGAGACCCAGTACTTC. Translation gives CASSIDGQRTDKLQETQYF.

This chain joins TRBV4-1 and TRBJ1-6; weak D call: TRBD1 (6 bases). V lost 0 bases and J lost 9, with 24 bases in between. Germline assignment: CDR1 MGHRA and CDR2 YSYEKL. This CDR3 contains 19 residues. CDR3: CASSQDVQGGVVIGSPLHF. CDR3 sequence (DNA): TGCGCCAGCAGCCAAGATGTACAGGGTGGGGTTGTAATTGGTTCACCCCTCCACTTT.

The V gene is TRBV13, the J gene TRBJ2-7, with 7 bases identical to TRBD1. The CDR3 contains 13 residues. V lost 5 bases and J lost 6; bases outside the gene matches: 7. Germline V gene lookup returns CDR1 PRHDT and CDR2 FYEKMQ (reference sequence). CDR3 nucleotides: TGTGCCAGCAGCACAGGGGCCAGGGGCGAGCAGTACTTC. Translating gives CASSTGARGEQYF.

The chain employs TRBV4-1 and TRBJ1-5; TRBD1 is a possible D gene (5 bases). V gave up 1 base and J gave up 8 bases, with 21 bases separating them. The CDR3 consists of 17 residues. The V gene's germline CDR1 is MGHRA and CDR2 YSYEKL. The CDR3 region has the DNA TGCGCCAGCAGCCAAGGGGGACTCTCTAAGGTTTTGGAGCCCCAGCATTTT. This encodes CASSQGGLSKVLEPQHF.

This clone was detected only a few times. The genes are TRBV5-1 and TRBJ2-5; a weak D match, TRBD2 (5 bases). CDR3 length: 17 amino acids. Trimming removed 2 bases at V and 2 bases at J, with 19 bases between. CDR1 and CDR2 from the germline V gene are SGHRS and YFSETQ. The CDR3 DNA follows: TGCGCCAGCAGCTTCGGGATACAAAACCCCCCACAAGAGACCCAGTACTTC. Translation: CASSFGIQNPPQETQYF.

The chain uses TRBV5-1 and TRBJ2-7, with 10 bases matching TRBD2. V lost 0 bases to trimming and J lost 3 bases; unmatched junction nucleotides: 9. The V gene's germline CDR1 is SGHRS and CDR2 YFSETQ. The CDR3 loop spans 17 amino acids. The CDR3 is CASSLAVASGSIYEQYF. CDR3 DNA sequence: TGCGCCAGCAGCTTGGCAGTGGCTAGCGGGAGTATCTACGAGCAGTACTTC.

This clone was observed a few times. The chain links TRBV19 to TRBJ1-5; D is possibly TRBD1 (6 bases). Germline loops: CDR1 LNHDA, CDR2 SQIVND (reference sequence). The CDR3 is made up of 15 amino acids. The V end lost 2 bases, the J end lost 3 bases, and 11 bases lay between the germline ends. This CDR3 reads CASSITGMYNQPQHF. CDR3 DNA: TGTGCCAGTAGTATAACAGGGATGTACAATCAGCCCCAGCATTTT.

This clone was seen a single time. The chain recombines TRBV11-2 with TRBJ2-3; 11 bases match TRBD2. Germline trimming cut 5 bases from V and 8 bases from J; bases unmatched to any gene: 12. This CDR3 region has 16 residues. The germline CDR1 and CDR2 sequences are SGHAT and FQNNGV. This chain's CDR3 is CASSPHTSGSIVTQYF. CDR3 nucleotide sequence: TGTGCCAGCAGCCCTCATACTAGCGGGAGTATTGTTACGCAGTATTTT. The variable domain in full, completed from reference TRBV11-2 and TRBJ2-3, reads EAGVAQSPRYKIIEKRQSVAFWCNPISGHATLYWYQQILGQGPKLLIQFQNNGVVDDSQLPKDRFSAERLKGVDSTLKIQPAKLEDSAVYLCASSPHTSGSIVTQYFGPGTRLTVL.

The V call is TRBV19, the J call TRBJ2-2, with D possibly being TRBD1 (5 bases). The CDR3 runs 15 residues. Germline-derived CDR1 and CDR2 are LNHDA and SQIVND (reference sequence). The V end lost 3 bases, the J end lost 5 bases, and 13 bases lay between the germline ends. CDR3 sequence reads: CASSIDREITGELFF. Here the CDR3 DNA reads TGTGCCAGTAGTATTGACAGAGAAATAACCGGGGAGCTGTTTTTT.

The rearrangement links TRBV7-2 to TRBJ2-3, with 8 bases matching TRBD2. The CDR3 covers 16 residues. Per the germline V gene, CDR1 is SGHTA and CDR2 is FQGNSA. The junction had 8 bases not matched to a gene; V was cut back by 4 bases and J by 2 bases. The CDR3 DNA sequence: TGTGCCAGCAGCTCGGGGGGGACGGGATACACAGATACGCAGTATTTT. This gives the protein CASSSGGTGYTDTQYF.

V is TRBV5-4 and J is TRBJ1-1; D gene unclear. This CDR3 is 13 amino acids long. Trimming stripped 7 bases from V and 6 bases from J, with 16 bases between. Germline CDR1 reads SGHNT; CDR2 reads YYREEE (reference sequence). CDR3 residues: CASGPRGRSEAFF. Written as DNA, the CDR3 is TGTGCCAGCGGCCCACGGGGTAGGTCTGAAGCTTTCTTT.

This sequence joins TRBV30 and TRBJ1-5, with D possibly matching TRBD1 (5 bases). V gave up 1 base and J gave up 9 bases, with 22 bases separating them. The length of the CDR3 is 16 residues. Germline-derived CDR1 and CDR2 are GTSNPN and SVGIG (reference sequence). The CDR3 loop is CAWSDPVGQAASPQHF. CDR3 nucleotide sequence: TGTGCCTGGAGTGACCCAGTGGGGCAGGCCGCCTCGCCCCAGCATTTT. The variable domain in full, completed from reference TRBV30 and TRBJ1-5, reads SQTIHQWPATLVQPVGSPLSLECTVEGTSNPNLYWYRQAAGRGLQLLFYSVGIGQISSEVPQNLSASRPQDRQFILSSKKLLLSDSGFYLCAWSDPVGQAASPQHFGDGTRLSIL.

The CDR3 DNA follows: TGTGCAAGTCGCTCCCAACAGCCCCAGCATTTT. Its protein is CASRSQQPQHF. The V call is TRBV12-2, the J call TRBJ1-5; the table assigns TRBD1, which was not confirmed against the DNA. TRBV12-2 is a known pseudogene. The CDR3 contains 11 residues.

The chain employs TRBV9 and TRBJ2-7, with D possibly matching TRBD1 (5 bases). CDR3 length: 17 amino acids. Germline CDR1 reads SGDLS; CDR2 reads YYNGEE. V was trimmed by 0 bases and J by 4 bases, leaving 20 bases between them. The CDR3 sequence: CASSVGSKSDRIYEQYF. The CDR3, as DNA: TGTGCCAGCAGCGTAGGGTCAAAAAGCGACAGAATTTACGAGCAGTACTTC.

The gene calls are TRBV14 and TRBJ1-6; no firm D call. The CDR3 sequence is 14 residues long. V lost 1 base and J lost 7, with 8 bases in between. The germline gives CDR1 SGHDN, CDR2 FVKESK. The CDR3 region is CASSQVTANSPLHF. The CDR3 bases are TGTGCCAGCAGCCAAGTTACAGCCAATTCACCCCTCCACTTT. The entire variable domain, with the rest obtained from reference TRBV14 and TRBJ1-6, is as follows: EAGVTQFPSHSVIEKGQTVTLRCDPISGHDNLYWYRRVMGKEIKFLLHFVKESKQDESGMPNNRFLAERTGGTYSTLKVQPAELEDSGVYFCASSQVTANSPLHFGNGTRLTVT.

V gene TRBV18 combines with J gene TRBJ1-2, with D uncertain. Trimming removed 2 bases from V and 7 bases from J, with 17 bases in between. CDR3 length: 15 residues. Looked up from germline, CDR1 is KGHSH and CDR2 is LQKENI. DNA of the CDR3: TGTGCCAGCTCACCATCCCTACCCGTTTTTTCTGGCTACACCTTC. Translated, it gives CASSPSLPVFSGYTF. Together with reference TRBV18 and TRBJ1-2, the CDR3 gives the full variable domain: NAGVMQNPRHLVRRRGQEARLRCSPMKGHSHVYWYRQLPEEGLKFMVYLQKENIIDESGMPKERFSAEFPKEGPSILRIQQVVRGDSAAYFCASSPSLPVFSGYTFGSGTRLTVV.

This clone has a handful of counts. The chain joins TRBV7-9 to TRBJ2-7, with TRBD1 matching 7 bases. The CDR3 contains 17 residues. V dropped 5 bases and J dropped 1; count of bases not matched to a gene: 14. Germline V gene lookup returns CDR1 SEHNR and CDR2 FQNEAQ (reference sequence). The CDR3 coding sequence is TGTGCCAGCAGCCCCCCCGCGACCAGGGGGAATTCCTACGAGCAGTACTTC. As protein: CASSPPATRGNSYEQYF.

This clone has a single count. The chain has TRBV10-3 and TRBJ1-2; TRBD1 matches 9 bases. The CDR3 length is 14 residues. In germline, CDR1 is ENHRY, CDR2 SYGVKD. V was clipped by 6 bases and J by 7 bases; unmatched bases: 9. CDR3 protein: CAIRGTGTGPGYTF. In DNA form, the CDR3 reads TGTGCCATCAGGGGAACCGGGACAGGGCCTGGCTACACCTTC.

The sample holds a few counts of this clone. This sequence joins TRBV30 and TRBJ1-2; the D gene is possibly TRBD1 (6 bases). V was pared by 0 bases and J by 4 bases, with 15 bases between. In germline, CDR1 is GTSNPN, CDR2 SVGIG (reference sequence). The CDR3 has 15 residues. The CDR3 region has the DNA TGTGCCTGGAGTGTAGGGGGAGGGGGGAGCTATGGCTACACCTTC. Its protein is CAWSVGGGGSYGYTF.

The J gene is TRBJ2-7, the V gene TRBV11-2; D unresolved. This CDR3 is 12 amino acids long. V was cut by 1 base and J by 3 bases, with 4 bases left in between. Germline V CDR1 and CDR2: SGHAT, FQNNGV. The CDR3 coding sequence is TGTGCCAGCAGCTTAGCCGGCTACGAGCAGTACTTC. Residues: CASSLAGYEQYF.